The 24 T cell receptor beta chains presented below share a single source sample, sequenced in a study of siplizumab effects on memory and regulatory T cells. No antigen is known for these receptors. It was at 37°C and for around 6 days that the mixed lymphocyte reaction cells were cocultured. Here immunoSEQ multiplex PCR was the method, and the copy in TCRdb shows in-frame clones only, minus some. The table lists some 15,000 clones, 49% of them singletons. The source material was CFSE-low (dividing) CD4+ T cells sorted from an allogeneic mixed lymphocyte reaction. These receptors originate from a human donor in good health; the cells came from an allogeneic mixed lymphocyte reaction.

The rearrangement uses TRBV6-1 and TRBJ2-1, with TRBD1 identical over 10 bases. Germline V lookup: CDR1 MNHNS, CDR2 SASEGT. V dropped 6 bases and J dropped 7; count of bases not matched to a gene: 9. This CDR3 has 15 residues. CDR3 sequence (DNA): TGTGCCAGCAGCCGGGGGACAGGGGTGGGAAATGAGCAGTTCTTC. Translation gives CASSRGTGVGNEQFF.

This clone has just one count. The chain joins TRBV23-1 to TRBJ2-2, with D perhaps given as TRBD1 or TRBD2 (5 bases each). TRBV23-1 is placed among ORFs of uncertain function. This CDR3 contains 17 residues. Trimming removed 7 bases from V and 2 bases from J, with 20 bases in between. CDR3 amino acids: CASNPTQWDGNTGELFF. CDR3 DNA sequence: TGCGCCAGCAACCCTACCCAGTGGGACGGAAACACCGGGGAGCTGTTTTTT.

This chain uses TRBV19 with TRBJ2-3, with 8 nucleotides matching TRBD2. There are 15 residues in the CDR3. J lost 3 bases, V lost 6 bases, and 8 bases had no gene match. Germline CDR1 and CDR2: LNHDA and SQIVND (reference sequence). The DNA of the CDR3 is TGTGCCAGTAGCGATTGGACTAGCTGGACAGATACGCAGTATTTT. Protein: CASSDWTSWTDTQYF.

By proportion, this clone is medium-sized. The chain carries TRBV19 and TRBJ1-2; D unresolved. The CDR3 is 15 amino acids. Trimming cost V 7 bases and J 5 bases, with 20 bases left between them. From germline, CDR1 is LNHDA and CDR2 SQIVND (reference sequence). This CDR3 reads CASKEVGSAFYGYTF. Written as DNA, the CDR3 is TGTGCCAGTAAAGAGGTTGGCAGCGCCTTTTATGGCTACACCTTC. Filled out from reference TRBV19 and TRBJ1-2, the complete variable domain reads DGGITQSPKYLFRKEGQNVTLSCEQNLNHDAMYWYRQDPGQGLRLIYYSQIVNDFQKGDIAEGYSVSREKKESFPLTVTSAQKNPTAFYLCASKEVGSAFYGYTFGSGTRLTVV.

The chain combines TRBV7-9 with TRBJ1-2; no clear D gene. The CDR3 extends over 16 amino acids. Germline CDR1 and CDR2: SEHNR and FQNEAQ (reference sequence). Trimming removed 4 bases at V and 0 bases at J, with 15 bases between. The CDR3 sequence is CASSSPGASANYGYTF. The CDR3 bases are TGTGCCAGCAGCTCTCCGGGCGCCTCAGCTAACTATGGCTACACCTTC.

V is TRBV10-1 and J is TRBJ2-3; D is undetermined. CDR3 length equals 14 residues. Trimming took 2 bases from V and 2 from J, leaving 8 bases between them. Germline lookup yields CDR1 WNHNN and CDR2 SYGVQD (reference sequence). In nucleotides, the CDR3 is TGCGCCAGCAGTGAGCGTGGGAACACAGATACGCAGTATTTT. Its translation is CASSERGNTDTQYF.

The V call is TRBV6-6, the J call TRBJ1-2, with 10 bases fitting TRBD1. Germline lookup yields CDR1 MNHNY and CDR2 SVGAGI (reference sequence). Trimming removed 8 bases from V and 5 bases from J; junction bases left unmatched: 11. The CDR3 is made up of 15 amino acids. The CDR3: CASVPLPGQGYGYTF. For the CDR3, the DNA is TGTGCCAGCGTGCCTCTCCCGGGACAGGGGTATGGCTACACCTTC.

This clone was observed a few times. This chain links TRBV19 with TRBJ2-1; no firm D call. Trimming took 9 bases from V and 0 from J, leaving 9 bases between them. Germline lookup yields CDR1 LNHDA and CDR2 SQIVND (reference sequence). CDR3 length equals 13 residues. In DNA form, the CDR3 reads TGTGCCAGCCGCCGGAGCTCCTACAATGAGCAGTTCTTC. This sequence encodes CASRRSSYNEQFF.

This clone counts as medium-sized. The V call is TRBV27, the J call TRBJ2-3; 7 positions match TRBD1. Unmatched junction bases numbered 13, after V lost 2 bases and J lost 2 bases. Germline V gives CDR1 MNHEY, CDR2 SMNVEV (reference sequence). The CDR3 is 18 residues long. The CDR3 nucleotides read TGTGCCAGCAGTTTAAAGGGGGCAGGGGTTGGGTTCACAGATACGCAGTATTTT. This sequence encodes CASSLKGAGVGFTDTQYF.

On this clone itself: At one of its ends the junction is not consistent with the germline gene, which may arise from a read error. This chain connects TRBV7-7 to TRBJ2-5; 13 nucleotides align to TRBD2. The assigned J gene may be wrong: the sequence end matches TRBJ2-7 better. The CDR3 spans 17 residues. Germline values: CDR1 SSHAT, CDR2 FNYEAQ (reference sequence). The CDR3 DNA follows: TGTGCTAGCAGCTACCCGACTAGCGGGAGGATTACCTACGAGCAGTACTTC. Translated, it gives CASSYPTSGRITYEQYF.

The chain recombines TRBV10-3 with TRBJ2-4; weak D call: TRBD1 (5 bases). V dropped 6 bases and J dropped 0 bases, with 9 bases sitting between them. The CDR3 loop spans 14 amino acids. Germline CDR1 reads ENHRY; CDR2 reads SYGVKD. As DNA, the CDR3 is TGTGCCATCAGCGACAGCCTAGCCAAAAACATTCAGTACTTC. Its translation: CAISDSLAKNIQYF.

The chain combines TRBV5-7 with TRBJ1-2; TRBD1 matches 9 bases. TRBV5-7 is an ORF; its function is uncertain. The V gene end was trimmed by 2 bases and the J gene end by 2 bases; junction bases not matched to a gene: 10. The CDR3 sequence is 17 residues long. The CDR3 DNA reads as TGTGCCAGCAGCTTATCTGGGACAGGGCTAGCAAACTATGGCTACACCTTC. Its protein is CASSLSGTGLANYGYTF.

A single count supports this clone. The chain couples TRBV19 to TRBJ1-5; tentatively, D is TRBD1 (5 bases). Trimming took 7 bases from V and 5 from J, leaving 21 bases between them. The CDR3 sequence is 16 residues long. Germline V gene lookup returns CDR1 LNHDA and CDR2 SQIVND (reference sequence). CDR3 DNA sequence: TGTGCCAGTAAGGGGTTAGAGGGAAGGACGGATCAGCCCCAGCATTTT. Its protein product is CASKGLEGRTDQPQHF.

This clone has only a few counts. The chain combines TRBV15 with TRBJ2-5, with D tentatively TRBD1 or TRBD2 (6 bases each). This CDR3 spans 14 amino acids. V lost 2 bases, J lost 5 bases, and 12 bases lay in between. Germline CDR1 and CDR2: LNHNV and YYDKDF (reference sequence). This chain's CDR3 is CATSRNRGAETQYF. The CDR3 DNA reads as TGTGCCACCAGCAGAAATAGGGGGGCGGAGACCCAGTACTTC. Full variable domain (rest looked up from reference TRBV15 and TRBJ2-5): DAMVIQNPRYQVTQFGKPVTLSCSQTLNHNVMYWYQQKSSQAPKLLFHYYDKDFNNEADTPDNFQSRRPNTSFCFLDIRSPGLGDTAMYLCATSRNRGAETQYFGPGTRLLVL.

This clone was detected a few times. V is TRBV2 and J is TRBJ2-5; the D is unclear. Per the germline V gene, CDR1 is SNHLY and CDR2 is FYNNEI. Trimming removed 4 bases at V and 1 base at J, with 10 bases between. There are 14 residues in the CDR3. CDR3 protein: CASSATASQETQYF. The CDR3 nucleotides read TGTGCCAGCAGTGCCACGGCGTCCCAAGAGACCCAGTACTTC.

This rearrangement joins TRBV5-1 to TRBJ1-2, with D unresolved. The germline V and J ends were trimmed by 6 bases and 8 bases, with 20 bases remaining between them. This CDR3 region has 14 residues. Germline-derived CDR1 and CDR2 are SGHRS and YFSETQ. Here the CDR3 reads CASTPDPRGKGYTF. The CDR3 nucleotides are TGCGCCAGCACCCCCGATCCGCGCGGTAAAGGCTACACCTTC.

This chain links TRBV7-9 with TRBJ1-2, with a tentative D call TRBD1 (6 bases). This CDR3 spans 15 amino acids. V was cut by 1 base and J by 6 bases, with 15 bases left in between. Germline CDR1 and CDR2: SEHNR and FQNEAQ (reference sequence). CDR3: CASSLGGHRFHGYTF. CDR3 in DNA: TGTGCCAGCAGCTTAGGGGGACACAGGTTTCATGGCTACACCTTC.

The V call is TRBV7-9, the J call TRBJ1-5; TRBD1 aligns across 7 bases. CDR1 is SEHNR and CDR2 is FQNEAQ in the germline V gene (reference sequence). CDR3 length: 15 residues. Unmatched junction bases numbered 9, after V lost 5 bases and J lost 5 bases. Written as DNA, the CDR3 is TGTGCCAGCAGCCAAAGCCAGGGGGACTATCAGCCCCAGCATTTT. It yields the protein CASSQSQGDYQPQHF.

The CDR3 DNA follows: TGTGCCTGGAGTGTAGACTATAGCAATCAGCCCCAGCATTTT. Translating it yields CAWSVDYSNQPQHF. V usage is TRBV30 and J usage is TRBJ1-5; the D is unclear. V was shortened by 0 bases and J by 0 bases, with 6 bases between the two germline ends. CDR1 and CDR2 (germline): GTSNPN, SVGIG (reference sequence). The CDR3 contains 14 residues.

The CDR3 nucleotides read TGTGCCAGCAGTGATAGCGGGAGCTCCTACAATGAGCAGTTCTTC. It codes for CASSDSGSSYNEQFF. The rearrangement links TRBV6-4 to TRBJ2-1; 9 bases are a match to TRBD2. V trimming: 3 bases; J trimming: 0 bases; junction bases outside the gene matches: 0. The CDR3 is 15 amino acids. Germline V CDR1 and CDR2: MRHNA, SNTAGT.

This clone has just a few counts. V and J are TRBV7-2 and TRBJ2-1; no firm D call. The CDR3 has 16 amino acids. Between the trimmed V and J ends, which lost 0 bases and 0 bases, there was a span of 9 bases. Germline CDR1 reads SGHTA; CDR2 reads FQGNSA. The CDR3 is CASSLAATSSYNEQFF. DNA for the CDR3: TGTGCCAGCAGCTTAGCCGCGACAAGCTCCTACAATGAGCAGTTCTTC.

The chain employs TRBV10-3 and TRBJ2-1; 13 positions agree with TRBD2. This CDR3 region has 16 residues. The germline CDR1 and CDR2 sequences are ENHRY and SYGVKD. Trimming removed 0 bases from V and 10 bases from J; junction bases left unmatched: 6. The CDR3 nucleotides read TGTGCCATCAGTGAGTCGACTAGCGGGAGGCTAAAAGAGCAGTTCTTC. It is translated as CAISESTSGRLKEQFF.

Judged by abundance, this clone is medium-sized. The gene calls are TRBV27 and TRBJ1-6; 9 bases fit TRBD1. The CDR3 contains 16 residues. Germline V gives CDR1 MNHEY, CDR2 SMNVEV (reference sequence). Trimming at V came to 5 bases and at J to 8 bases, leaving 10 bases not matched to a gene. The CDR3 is CASSPWGQGLDSPLHF. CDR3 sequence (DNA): TGTGCCAGCAGTCCCTGGGGACAGGGTTTGGATTCACCCCTCCACTTT.

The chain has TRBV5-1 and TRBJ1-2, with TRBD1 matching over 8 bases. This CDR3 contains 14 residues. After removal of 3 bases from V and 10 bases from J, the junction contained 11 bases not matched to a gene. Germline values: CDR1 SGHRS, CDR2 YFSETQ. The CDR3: CASSSRWTGNVYTF. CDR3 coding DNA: TGCGCCAGCAGCTCCCGGTGGACAGGGAACGTCTACACCTTC. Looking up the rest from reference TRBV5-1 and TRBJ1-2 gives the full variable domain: KAGVTQTPRYLIKTRGQQVTLSCSPISGHRSVSWYQQTPGQGLQFLFEYFSETQRNKGNFPGRFSGRQFSNSRSEMNVSTLELGDSALYLCASSSRWTGNVYTFGSGTRLTVV.